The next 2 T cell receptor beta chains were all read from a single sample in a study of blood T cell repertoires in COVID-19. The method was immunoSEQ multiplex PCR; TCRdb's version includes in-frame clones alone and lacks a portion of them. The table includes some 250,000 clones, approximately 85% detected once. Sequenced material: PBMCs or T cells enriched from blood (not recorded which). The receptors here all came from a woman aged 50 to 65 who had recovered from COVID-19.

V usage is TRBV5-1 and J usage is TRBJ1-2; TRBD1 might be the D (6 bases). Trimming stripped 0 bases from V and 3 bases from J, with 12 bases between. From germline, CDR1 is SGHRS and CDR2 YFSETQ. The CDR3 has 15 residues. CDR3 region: CASSLDRAPHYGYTF. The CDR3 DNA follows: TGCGCCAGCAGCTTGGACAGGGCCCCCCACTATGGCTACACCTTC.

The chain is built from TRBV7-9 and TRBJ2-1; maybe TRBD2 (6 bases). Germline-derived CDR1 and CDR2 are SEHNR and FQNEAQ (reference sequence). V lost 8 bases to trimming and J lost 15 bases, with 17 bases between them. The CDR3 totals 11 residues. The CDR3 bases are TGTGCCAGCGCGCGGACCGGGGAGGCGTTCTTC. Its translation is CASARTGEAFF.